The clone carrying this TCR beta chain has only one observation. Its antigen is unidentified. The sample originates from a study of OX40 agonist ivuxolimab in advanced cancers. Study summary: Melanoma, hepatocellular carcinoma, head and neck or renal cell cancer occurred in dose-escalation patients. A partial response was reached by three patients: one with hepatocellular carcinoma and two with cutaneous melanoma. Broader study findings: At 0.1 to 3.0 mg/kg and by week 6, clonal expansion occurred in CD4+ and CD8+ blood T cells.

Generated by immunoSEQ multiplex PCR, the TCRdb table keeps only in-frame clones and is missing some. The table lists 68,000 or so clones, approximately 80% of them singletons. Blood specimens came from baseline, cycle 4 day 1, and cycle 7 day 1. Germline assignment: CDR1 MNHEY and CDR2 SVGAGI. This CDR3 is 15 amino acids long. The V and J ends lost 6 bases and 2 bases, in that order; junction bases with no gene match: 6. V and J are TRBV6-5 and TRBJ2-2; 7 positions agree with TRBD1. The TCR was taken from an adult with an advanced solid tumor such as melanoma, head and neck, liver or kidney cancer. Sequences were derived from CD4+ or CD8+ T cells sorted from blood, sampled in a trial of the OX40 agonist ivuxolimab. Here the CDR3 reads CASRIQGINTGELFF. CDR3 in DNA: TGTGCCAGCAGAATACAGGGGATAAACACCGGGGAGCTGTTTTTT.